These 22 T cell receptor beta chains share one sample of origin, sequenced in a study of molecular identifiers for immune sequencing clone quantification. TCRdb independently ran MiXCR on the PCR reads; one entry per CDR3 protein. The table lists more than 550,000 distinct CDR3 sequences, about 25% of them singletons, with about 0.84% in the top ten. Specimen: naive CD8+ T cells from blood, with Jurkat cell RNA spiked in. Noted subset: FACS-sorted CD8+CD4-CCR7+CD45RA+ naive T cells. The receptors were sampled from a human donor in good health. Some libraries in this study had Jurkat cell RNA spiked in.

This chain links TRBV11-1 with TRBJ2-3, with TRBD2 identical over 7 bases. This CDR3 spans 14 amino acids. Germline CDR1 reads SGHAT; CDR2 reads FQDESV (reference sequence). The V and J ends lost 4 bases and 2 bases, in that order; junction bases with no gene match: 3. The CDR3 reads CASSSSGHTDTQYF. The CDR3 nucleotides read TGTGCCAGCAGCTCTAGCGGACACACAGATACGCAGTATTTT.

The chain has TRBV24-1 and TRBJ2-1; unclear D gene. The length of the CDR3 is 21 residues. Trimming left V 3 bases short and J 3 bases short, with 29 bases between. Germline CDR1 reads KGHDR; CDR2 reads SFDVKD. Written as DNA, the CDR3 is TGTGCCACCAGTGATCTTGAAGTACGTCCATTGAGGCAGAAGATCTACAATGAGCAGTTCTTC. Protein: CATSDLEVRPLRQKIYNEQFF.

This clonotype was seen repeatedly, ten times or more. DNA for the CDR3: TGTGCCAGCAACCTACGCGGGGGACAGGGGGCATCAGATACGCAGTATTTT. It specifies CASNLRGGQGASDTQYF. The V call is TRBV2, the J call TRBJ2-3; 12 bases are a match to TRBD1. Germline lookup yields CDR1 SNHLY and CDR2 FYNNEI. Trimming at V came to 7 bases and at J to 4 bases, leaving 12 bases not matched to a gene. This CDR3 is built from 17 residues. The variable domain in full, completed from reference TRBV2 and TRBJ2-3, reads EPEVTQTPSHQVTQMGQEVILRCVPISNHLYFYWYRQILGQKVEFLVSFYNNEISEKSEIFDDQFSVERPDGSNFTLKIRSTKLEDSAMYFCASNLRGGQGASDTQYFGPGTRLTVL.

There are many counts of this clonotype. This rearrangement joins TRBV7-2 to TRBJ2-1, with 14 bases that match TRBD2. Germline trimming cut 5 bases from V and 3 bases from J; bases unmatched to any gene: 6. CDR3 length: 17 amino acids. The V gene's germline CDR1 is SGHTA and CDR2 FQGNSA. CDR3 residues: CASSKGTSGGYYNEQFF. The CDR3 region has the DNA TGTGCCAGCAGCAAAGGGACTAGCGGGGGATACTACAATGAGCAGTTCTTC.

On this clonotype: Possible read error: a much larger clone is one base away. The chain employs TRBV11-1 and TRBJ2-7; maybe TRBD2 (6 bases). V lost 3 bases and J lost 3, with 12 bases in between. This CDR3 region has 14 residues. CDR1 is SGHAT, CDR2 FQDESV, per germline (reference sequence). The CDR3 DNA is TGTGCCAGCAGCTTCGAAGCGGGTTACTACGAGCAGTACTTC. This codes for CASSFEAGYYEQYF.

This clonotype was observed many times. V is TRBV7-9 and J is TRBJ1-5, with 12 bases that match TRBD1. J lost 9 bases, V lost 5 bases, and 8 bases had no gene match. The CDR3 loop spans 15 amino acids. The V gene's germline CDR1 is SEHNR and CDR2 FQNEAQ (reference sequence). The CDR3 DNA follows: TGTGCCAGCAGCCTGGGACAGGGGGCTGGAGGGCCCCAGCATTTT. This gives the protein CASSLGQGAGGPQHF.

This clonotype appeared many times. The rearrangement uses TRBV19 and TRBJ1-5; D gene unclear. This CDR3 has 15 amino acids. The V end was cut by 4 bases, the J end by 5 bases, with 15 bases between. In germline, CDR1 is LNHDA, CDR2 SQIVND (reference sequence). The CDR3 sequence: CASSTRSGSDQPQHF. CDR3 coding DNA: TGTGCCAGTAGTACTAGGTCTGGCAGCGATCAGCCCCAGCATTTT. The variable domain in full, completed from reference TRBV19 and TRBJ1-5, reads DGGITQSPKYLFRKEGQNVTLSCEQNLNHDAMYWYRQDPGQGLRLIYYSQIVNDFQKGDIAEGYSVSREKKESFPLTVTSAQKNPTAFYLCASSTRSGSDQPQHFGDGTRLSIL.

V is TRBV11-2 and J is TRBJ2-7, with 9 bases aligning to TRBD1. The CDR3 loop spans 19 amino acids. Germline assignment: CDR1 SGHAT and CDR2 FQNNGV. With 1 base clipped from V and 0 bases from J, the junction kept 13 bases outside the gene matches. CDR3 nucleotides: TGTGCCAGCAGCTTAGTTAAGTTCTCCGGGACAGGGATCTCCTACGAGCAGTACTTC. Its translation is CASSLVKFSGTGISYEQYF.

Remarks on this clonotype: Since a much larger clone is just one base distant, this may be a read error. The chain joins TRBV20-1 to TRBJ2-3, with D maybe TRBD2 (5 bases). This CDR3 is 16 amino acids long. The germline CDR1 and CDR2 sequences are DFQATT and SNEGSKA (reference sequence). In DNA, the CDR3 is TGCAGTGCTAGAGAACCGTACTCGGGGTACACAGAAACGCAGTATTTT. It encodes CSAREPYSGYTETQYF.

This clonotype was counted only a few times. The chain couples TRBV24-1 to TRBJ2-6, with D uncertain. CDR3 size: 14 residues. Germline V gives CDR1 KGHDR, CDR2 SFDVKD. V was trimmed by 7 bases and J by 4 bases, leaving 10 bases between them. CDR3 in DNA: TGTGCCACCAGACCCTCATGGGGGGCCAACGTCCTGACTTTC. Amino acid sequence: CATRPSWGANVLTF.

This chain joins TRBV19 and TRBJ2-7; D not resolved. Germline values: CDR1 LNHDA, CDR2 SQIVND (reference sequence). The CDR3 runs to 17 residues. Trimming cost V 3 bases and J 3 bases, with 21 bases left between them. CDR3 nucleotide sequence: TGTGCCAGTAGTATCCAGGCCCAATCGGGCTACTACTACGAGCAGTACTTC. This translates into CASSIQAQSGYYYEQYF.

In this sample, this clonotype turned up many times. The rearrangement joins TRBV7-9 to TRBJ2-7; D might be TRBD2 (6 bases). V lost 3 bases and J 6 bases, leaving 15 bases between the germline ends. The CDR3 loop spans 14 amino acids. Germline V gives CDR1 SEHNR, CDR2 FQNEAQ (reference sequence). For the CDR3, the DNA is TGTGCCAGCAGCTTGTCCGGGAGAGCCCTCGAGCAGTACTTC. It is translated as CASSLSGRALEQYF. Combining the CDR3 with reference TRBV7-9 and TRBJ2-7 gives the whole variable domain DTGVSQNPRHKITKRGQNVTFRCDPISEHNRLYWYRQTLGQGPEFLTYFQNEAQLEKSRLLSDRFSAERPKGSFSTLEIQRTEQGDSAMYLCASSLSGRALEQYFGPGTRLTVT.

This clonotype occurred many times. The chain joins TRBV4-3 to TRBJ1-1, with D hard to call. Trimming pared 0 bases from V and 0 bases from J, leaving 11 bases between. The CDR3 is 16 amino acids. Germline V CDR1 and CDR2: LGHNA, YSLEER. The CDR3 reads CASSQDLVGMNTEAFF. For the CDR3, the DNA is TGCGCCAGCAGCCAAGATTTAGTGGGGATGAACACTGAAGCTTTCTTT.

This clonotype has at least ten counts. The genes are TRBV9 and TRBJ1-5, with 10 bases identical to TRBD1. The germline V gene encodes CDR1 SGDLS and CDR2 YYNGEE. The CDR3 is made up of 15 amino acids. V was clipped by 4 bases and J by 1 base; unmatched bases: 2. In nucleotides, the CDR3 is TGTGCCAGCAGCCGGACAGGGGGGAGCAATCAGCCCCAGCATTTT. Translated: CASSRTGGSNQPQHF.

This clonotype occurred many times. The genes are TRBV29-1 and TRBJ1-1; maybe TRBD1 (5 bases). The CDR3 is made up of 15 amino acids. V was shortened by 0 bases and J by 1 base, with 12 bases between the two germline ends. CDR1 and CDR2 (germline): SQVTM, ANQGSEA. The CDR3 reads CSVEEGTPRNTEAFF. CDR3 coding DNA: TGCAGCGTTGAAGAGGGGACGCCTCGGAACACTGAAGCTTTCTTT.

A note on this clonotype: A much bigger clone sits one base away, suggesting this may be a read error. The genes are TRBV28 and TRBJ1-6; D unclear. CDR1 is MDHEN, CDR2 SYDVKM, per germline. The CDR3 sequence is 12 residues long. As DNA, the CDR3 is TGTGCCAGCAGTTTTGAGGGTCAACCCGTCCACTTT. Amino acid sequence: CASSFEGQPVHF. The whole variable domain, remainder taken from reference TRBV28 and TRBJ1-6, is DVKVTQSSRYLVKRTGEKVFLECVQDMDHENMFWYRQDPGLGLRLIYFSYDVKMKEKGDIPEGYSVSREKKERFSLILESASTNQTSMYLCASSFEGQPVHFGNGTRLTVT.

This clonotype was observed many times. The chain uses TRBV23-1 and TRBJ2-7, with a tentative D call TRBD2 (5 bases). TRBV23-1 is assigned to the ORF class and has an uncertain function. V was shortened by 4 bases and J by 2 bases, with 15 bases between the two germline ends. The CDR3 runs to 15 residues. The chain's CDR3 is CASSLRGLEPYEQYF. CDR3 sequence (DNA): TGCGCCAGCAGTCTACGGGGATTGGAACCCTACGAGCAGTACTTC.

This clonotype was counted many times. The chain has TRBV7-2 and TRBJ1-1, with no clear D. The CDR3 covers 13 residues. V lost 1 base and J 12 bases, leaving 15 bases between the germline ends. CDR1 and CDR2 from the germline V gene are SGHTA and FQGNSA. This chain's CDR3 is CASSLGSDPSSFF. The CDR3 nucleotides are TGTGCCAGCAGCTTAGGATCAGACCCCTCGTCTTTCTTT.

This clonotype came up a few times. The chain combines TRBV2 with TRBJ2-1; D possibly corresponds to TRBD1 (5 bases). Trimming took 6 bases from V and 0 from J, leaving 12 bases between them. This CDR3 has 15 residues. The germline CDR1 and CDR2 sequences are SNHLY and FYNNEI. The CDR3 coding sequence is TGTGCCAGCAGAAAGGGGCAGAGCTCCTACAATGAGCAGTTCTTC. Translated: CASRKGQSSYNEQFF.

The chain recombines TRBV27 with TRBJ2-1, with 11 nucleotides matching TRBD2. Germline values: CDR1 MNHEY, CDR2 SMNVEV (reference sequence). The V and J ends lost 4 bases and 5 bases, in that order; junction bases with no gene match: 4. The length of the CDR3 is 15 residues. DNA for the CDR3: TGTGCCAGCAGTTCTAGCGGGGGGTCGAACAATGAGCAGTTCTTC. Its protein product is CASSSSGGSNNEQFF.

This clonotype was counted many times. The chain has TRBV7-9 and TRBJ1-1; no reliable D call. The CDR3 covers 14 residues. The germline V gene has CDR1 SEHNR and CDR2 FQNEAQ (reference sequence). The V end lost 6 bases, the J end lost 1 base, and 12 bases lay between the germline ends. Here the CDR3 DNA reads TGTGCCAGCAGTAGAGGGCTGAAGAACACTGAAGCTTTCTTT. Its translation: CASSRGLKNTEAFF.

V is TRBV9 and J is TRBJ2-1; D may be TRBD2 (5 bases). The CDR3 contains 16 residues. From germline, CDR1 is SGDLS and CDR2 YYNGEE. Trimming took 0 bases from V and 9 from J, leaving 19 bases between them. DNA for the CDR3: TGTGCCAGCAGCGTAGCTACAAGAGGGCCTATCTCTGAGCAGTTCTTC. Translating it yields CASSVATRGPISEQFF.